This T cell receptor beta chain was observed in a study of early T cells in non-severe SARS-CoV-2 infection. The CDR3 sequence is 12 residues long. Germline V CDR1 and CDR2: MGHRA, YSYEKL. Trimming pared 3 bases from V and 1 base from J, leaving 1 base between. This clonotype occurred many times. In TCRdb, the 5' RACE reads were re-called with MiXCR into one record per CDR3 protein. The repertoire includes roughly 80,000 distinct CDR3 sequences, roughly 9.6% of them detected once, and about 4.8% sits in the top ten. This sequence joins TRBV4-1 and TRBJ2-1; D gene unclear. The sequencing input was whole blood. This clonotype was obtained from an adult who was a healthcare worker with PCR-confirmed SARS-CoV-2 infection or an uninfected control (not recorded which). The CDR3, as DNA: TGCGCCAGCAGCCATTCCTACAATGAGCAGTTCTTC. Translation: CASSHSYNEQFF.